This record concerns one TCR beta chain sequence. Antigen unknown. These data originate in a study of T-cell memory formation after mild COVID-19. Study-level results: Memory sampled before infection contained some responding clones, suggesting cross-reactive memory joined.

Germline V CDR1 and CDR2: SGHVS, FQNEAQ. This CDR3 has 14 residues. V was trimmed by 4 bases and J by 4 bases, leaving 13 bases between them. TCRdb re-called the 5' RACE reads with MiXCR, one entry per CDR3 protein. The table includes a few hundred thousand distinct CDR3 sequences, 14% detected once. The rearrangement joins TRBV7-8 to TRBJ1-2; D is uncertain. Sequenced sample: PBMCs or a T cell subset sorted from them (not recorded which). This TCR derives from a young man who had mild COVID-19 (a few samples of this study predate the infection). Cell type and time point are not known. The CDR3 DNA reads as TGTGCCAGCAGCTCAGCAAGGGCGGGCTATGGCTACACCTTC. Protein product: CASSSARAGYGYTF.